Listed here is a single T cell receptor (beta chain). Its antigen is not known. Trimming shortened V by 5 bases and J by 4 bases, and 14 bases separated the two germline ends. CDR1 MNHEY and CDR2 SMNVEV come from the germline V gene (reference sequence). This CDR3 has 15 amino acids. Method: immunoSEQ multiplex PCR; TCRdb's copy keeps in-frame clones and lacks some. Of about 20,000 clones listed, 78% were seen once; the top ten hold about 32%. The sample belongs to a study of T cell clones after liver transplantation. Across the whole study: Post-transplant blood was tracked for graft-donor-reactive T cell clones identified in a pre-transplant mixed lymphocyte reaction. Three of eight recipients were HCV-positive; others had non-autoimmune, non-viral indications. Whole-study results and caveats: Post-transplant time points were not standardized, so conclusions are preliminary.

The clonotype comes from a human patient who received a liver transplant. Some T cells may be provided by the graft donor. The material was CD8+ T cells from blood, obtained approximately 54 months after liver transplant. V is TRBV27 and J is TRBJ1-4, with D hard to call. The CDR3 here is CASSRFRGGNEKLFF. CDR3 nucleotide sequence: TGTGCCAGCAGTCGCTTCCGGGGAGGTAATGAAAAACTGTTTTTT.